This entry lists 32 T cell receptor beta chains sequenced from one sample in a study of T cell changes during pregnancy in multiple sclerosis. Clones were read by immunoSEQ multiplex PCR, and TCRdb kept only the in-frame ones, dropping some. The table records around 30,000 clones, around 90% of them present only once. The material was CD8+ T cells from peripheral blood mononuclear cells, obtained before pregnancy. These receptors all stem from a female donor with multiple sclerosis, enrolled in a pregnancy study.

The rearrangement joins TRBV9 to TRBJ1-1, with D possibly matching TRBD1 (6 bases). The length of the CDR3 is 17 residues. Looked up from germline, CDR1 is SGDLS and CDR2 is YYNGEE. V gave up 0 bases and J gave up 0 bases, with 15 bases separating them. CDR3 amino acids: CASSVVAQGHMNTEAFF. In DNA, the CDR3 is TGTGCCAGCAGCGTAGTAGCGCAGGGGCACATGAACACTGAAGCTTTCTTT.

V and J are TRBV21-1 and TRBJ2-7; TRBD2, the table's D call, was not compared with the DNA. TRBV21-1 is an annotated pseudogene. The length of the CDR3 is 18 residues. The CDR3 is CASSNRTGLAVSSYEQYF. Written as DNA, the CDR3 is TGTGCCAGCAGCAATAGAACTGGACTAGCGGTTAGCTCCTACGAGCAGTACTTC.

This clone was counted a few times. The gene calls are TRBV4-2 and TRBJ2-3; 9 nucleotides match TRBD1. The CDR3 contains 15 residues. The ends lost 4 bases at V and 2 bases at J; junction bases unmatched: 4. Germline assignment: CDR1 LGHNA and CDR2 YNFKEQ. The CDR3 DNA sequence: TGTGCCAGCAGCCCCCGGGACAGGGACACAGATACGCAGTATTTT. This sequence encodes CASSPRDRDTDTQYF.

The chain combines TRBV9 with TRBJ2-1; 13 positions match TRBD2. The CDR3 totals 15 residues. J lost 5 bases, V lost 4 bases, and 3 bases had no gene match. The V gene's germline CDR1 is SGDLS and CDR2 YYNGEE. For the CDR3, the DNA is TGTGCCAGCAGCCGGACTAGCGGGGGTGACAATGAGCAGTTCTTC. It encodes CASSRTSGGDNEQFF.

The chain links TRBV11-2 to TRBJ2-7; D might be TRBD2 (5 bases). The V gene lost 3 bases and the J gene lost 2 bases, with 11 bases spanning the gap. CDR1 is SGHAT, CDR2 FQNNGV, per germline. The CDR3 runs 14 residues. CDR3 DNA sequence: TGTGCCAGCAGCTTGAAAGAGAGGGCCTACGAGCAGTACTTC. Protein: CASSLKERAYEQYF.

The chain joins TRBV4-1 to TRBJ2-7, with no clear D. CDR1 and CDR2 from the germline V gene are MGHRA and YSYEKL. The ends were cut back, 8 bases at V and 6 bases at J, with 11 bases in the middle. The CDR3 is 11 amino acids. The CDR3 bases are TGCGCCAGCGGCGAGACGGGCGAGCAGTACTTC. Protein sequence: CASGETGEQYF.

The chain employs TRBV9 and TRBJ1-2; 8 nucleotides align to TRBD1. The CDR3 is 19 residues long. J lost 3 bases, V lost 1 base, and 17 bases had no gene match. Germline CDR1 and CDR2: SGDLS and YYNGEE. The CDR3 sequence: CASSVKEDGTGLGDYGYTF. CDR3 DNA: TGTGCCAGCAGCGTAAAAGAGGATGGGACAGGCCTCGGGGACTATGGCTACACCTTC.

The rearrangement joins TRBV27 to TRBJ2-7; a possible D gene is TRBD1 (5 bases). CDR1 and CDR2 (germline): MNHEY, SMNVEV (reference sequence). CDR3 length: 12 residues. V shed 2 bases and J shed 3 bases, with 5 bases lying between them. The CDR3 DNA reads TGTGCCAGCAGTTTAAGGGGCTACGAGCAGTACTTC. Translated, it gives CASSLRGYEQYF.

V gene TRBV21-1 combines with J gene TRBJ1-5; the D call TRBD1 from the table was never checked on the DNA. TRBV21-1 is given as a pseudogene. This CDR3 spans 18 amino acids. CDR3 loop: CASSKGDRCGMSRQPQHF. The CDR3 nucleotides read TGTGCCAGCAGCAAAGGGGACAGGTGCGGGATGTCGCGTCAGCCCCAGCATTTT.

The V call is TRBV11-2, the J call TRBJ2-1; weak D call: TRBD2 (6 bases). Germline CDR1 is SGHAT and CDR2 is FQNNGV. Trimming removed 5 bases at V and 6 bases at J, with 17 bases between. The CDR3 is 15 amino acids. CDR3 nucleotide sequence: TGTGCCAGCAGCCCATCAGGAGGGGCCCTCAATGAGCAGTTCTTC. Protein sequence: CASSPSGGALNEQFF.

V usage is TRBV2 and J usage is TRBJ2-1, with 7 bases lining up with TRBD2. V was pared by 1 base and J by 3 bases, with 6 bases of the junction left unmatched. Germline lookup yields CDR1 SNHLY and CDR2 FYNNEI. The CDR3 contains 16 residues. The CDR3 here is CASSEGGGSFYNEQFF. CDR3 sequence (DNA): TGTGCCAGCAGTGAAGGGGGGGGTTCCTTCTACAATGAGCAGTTCTTC.

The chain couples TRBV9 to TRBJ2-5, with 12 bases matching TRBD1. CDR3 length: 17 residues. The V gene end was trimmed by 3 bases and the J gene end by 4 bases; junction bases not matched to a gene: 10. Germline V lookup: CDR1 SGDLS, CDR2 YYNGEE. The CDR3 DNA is TGTGCCAGCAGCGCCGAGATGGGACAGGGGGCTGGAGAGACCCAGTACTTC. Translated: CASSAEMGQGAGETQYF. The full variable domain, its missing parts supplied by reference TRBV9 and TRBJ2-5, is DSGVTQTPKHLITATGQRVTLRCSPRSGDLSVYWYQQSLDQGLQFLIQYYNGEERAKGNILERFSAQQFPDLHSELNLSSLELGDSALYFCASSAEMGQGAGETQYFGPGTRLLVL.

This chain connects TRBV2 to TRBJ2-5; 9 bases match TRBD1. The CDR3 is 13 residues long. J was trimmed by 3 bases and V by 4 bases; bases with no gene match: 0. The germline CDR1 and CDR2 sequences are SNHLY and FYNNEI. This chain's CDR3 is CASSGQGEETQYF. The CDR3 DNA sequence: TGTGCCAGCAGTGGACAGGGGGAAGAGACCCAGTACTTC.

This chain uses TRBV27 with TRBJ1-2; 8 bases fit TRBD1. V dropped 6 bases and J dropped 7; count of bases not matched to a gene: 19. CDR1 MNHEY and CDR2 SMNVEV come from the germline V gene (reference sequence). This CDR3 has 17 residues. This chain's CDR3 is CASSPSGGAAITGGYTF. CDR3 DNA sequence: TGTGCCAGCAGCCCTTCAGGGGGCGCGGCCATTACGGGTGGCTACACCTTC.

CDR3 loop: CASSSQGAGQPQHF. The CDR3 bases are TGTGCCAGCAGTTCACAGGGGGCTGGGCAGCCCCAGCATTTT. The J gene is TRBJ1-5, the V gene TRBV2; 9 bases are shared with TRBD1. Germline V gene sequence: CDR1 SNHLY, CDR2 FYNNEI. J gave up 7 bases and V 5 bases, and 6 bases lay outside the gene matches. CDR3 length: 14 amino acids.

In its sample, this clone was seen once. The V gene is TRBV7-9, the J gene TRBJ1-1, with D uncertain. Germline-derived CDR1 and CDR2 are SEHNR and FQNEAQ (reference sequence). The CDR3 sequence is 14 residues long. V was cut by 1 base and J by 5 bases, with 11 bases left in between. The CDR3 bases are TGTGCCAGCAGCTTAGACAGAATCTTGACTGAAGCTTTCTTT. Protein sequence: CASSLDRILTEAFF.

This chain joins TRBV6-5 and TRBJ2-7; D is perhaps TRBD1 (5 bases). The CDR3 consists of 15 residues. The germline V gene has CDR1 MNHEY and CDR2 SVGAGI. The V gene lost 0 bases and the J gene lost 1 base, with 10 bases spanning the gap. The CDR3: CASSYSGAGSYEQYF. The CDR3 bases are TGTGCCAGCAGTTACTCGGGTGCAGGGTCCTACGAGCAGTACTTC.

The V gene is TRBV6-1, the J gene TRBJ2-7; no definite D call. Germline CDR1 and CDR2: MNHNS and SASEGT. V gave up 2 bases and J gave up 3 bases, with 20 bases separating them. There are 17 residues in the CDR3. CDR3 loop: CASSESSLVLIIYEQYF. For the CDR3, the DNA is TGTGCCAGCAGTGAAAGTAGCCTAGTCCTAATAATCTACGAGCAGTACTTC.

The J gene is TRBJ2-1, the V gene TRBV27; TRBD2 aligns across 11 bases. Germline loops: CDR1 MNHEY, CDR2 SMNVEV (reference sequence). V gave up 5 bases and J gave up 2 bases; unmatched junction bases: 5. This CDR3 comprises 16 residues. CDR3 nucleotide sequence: TGTGCCAGCAGTCTCTTACTAGCGGGGGCCTACAATGAGCAGTTCTTC. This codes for CASSLLLAGAYNEQFF.

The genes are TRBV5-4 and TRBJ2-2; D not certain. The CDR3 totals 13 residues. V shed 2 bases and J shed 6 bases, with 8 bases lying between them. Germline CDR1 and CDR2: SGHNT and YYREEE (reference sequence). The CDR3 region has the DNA TGTGCCAGCAGCTTTTCGAGCGCCGGGGAGCTGTTTTTT. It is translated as CASSFSSAGELFF.

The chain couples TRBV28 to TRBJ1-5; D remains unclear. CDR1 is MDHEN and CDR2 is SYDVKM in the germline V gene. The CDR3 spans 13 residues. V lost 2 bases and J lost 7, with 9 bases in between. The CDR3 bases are TGTGCCAGCAGTTTAACCGACAACCAGCCCCAGCATTTT. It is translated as CASSLTDNQPQHF.

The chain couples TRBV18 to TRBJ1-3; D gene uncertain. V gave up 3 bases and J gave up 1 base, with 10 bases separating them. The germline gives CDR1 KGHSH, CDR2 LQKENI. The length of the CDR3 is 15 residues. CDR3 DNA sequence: TGTGCCAGCTCACCGGGCAGAGGGTCTGGAAACACCATATATTTT. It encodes CASSPGRGSGNTIYF.

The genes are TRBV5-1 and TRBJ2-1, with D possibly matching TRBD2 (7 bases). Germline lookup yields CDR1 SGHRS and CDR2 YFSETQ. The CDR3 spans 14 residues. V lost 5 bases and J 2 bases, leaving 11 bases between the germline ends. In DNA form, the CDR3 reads TGCGCCAGCAGAAAGGGGGGGGCCTACAATGAGCAGTTCTTC. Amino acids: CASRKGGAYNEQFF.

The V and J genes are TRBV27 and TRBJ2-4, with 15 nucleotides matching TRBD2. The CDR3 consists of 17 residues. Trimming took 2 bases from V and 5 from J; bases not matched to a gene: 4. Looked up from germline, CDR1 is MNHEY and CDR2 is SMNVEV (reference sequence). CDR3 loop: CASSLVGLAGGENIQYF. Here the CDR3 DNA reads TGTGCCAGCAGTTTAGTTGGACTAGCGGGAGGGGAAAACATTCAGTACTTC.

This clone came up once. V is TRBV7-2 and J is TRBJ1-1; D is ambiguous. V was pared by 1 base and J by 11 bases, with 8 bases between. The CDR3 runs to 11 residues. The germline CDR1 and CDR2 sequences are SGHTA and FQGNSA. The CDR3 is CASSLGGWAFF. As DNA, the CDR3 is TGTGCCAGCAGCTTAGGTGGCTGGGCTTTCTTT.

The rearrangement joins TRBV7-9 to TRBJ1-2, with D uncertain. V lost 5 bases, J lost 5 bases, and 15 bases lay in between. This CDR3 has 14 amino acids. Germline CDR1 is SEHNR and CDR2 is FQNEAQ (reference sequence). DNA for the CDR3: TGTGCCAGCAGCCTAGACCCCGGGTGGTATGGCTACACCTTC. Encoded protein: CASSLDPGWYGYTF.

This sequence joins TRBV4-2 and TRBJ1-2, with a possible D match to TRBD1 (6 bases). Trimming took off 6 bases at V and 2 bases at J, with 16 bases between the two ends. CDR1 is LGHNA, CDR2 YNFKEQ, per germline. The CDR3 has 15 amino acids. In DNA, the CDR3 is TGTGCCAGCAGGGTTAGGGATGGGGGCAACTATGGCTACACCTTC. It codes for CASRVRDGGNYGYTF.

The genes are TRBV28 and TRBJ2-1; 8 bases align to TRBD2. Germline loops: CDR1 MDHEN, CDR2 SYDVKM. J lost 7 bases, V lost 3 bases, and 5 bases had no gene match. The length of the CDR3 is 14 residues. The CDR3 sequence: CASSFAGGVNEQFF. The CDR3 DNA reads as TGTGCCAGCAGTTTTGCGGGAGGAGTAAATGAGCAGTTCTTC.

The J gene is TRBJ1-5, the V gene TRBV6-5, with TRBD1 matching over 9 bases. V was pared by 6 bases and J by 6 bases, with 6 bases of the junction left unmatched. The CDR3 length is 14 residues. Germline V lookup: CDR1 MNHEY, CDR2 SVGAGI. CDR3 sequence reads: CASSLGQGGQPQHF. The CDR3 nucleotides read TGTGCCAGCAGCCTGGGACAGGGAGGTCAGCCCCAGCATTTT.

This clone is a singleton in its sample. The CDR3 region is CASSWGSQETQYF. The CDR3 bases are TGTGCCAGCAGCTGGGGCAGCCAAGAGACCCAGTACTTC. The chain carries TRBV25-1 and TRBJ2-5, with D possibly matching TRBD1 (5 bases). V was pared by 6 bases and J by 1 base, with 9 bases between. Germline values: CDR1 MGHDK, CDR2 SYGVNS. The CDR3 extends over 13 amino acids.

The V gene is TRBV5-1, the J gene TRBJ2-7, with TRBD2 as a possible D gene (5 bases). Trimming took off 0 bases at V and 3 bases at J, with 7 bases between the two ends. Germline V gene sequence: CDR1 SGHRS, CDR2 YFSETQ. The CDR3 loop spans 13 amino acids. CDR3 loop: CASSLGSVYEQYF. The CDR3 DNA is TGCGCCAGCAGCTTGGGTAGCGTCTACGAGCAGTACTTC.

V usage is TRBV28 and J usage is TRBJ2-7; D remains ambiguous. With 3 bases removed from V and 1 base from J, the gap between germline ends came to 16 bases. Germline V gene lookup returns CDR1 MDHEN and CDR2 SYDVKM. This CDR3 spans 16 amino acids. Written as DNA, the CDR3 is TGTGCCAGCAGTTTTGATGCGAGACAATCATCCTACGAGCAGTACTTC. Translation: CASSFDARQSSYEQYF.